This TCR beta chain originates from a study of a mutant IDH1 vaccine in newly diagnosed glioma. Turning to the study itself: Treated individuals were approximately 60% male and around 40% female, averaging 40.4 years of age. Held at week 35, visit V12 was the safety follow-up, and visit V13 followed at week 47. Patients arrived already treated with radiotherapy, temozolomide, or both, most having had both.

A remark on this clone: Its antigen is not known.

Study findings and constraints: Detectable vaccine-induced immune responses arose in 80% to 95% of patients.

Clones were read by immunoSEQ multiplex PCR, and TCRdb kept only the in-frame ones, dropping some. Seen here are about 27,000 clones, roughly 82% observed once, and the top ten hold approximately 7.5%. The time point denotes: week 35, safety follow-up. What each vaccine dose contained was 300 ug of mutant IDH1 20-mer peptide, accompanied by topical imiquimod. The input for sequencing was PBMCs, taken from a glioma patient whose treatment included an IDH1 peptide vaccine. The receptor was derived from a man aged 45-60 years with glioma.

CDR3 sequence (DNA): TGTGCCAGCAGTCCAGGCGCAGATACGCAGTATTTT. As protein: CASSPGADTQYF. The chain links TRBV28 to TRBJ2-3; D gene unclear. The ends were cut back, 5 bases at V and 4 bases at J, with 7 bases in the middle. CDR1 and CDR2 from the germline V gene are MDHEN and SYDVKM. CDR3 size: 12 residues.